This T cell receptor beta chain was identified during a study of PD-1 blockade in classical Hodgkin lymphoma. General study results and limits: When nivolumab was started under 1 year after ASCT, patients were excluded. CD4+ but not CD8+ TCR diversity rose significantly by C4D1.

Each patient experienced a relapse that followed autologous stem cell transplantation, and brentuximab vedotin exposure varied. J lost 6 bases, V lost 5 bases, and 7 bases had no gene match. CDR3 size: 14 residues. Germline-derived CDR1 and CDR2 are LNHDA and SQIVND (reference sequence). To note about this clone: Its antigen is as yet unknown.

Profiling relied on immunoSEQ multiplex PCR, and the TCRdb table lists in-frame clones only, not all of them. The sample has about 110,000 clones, 89% seen once; the top ten hold 20%. The chain joins TRBV19 to TRBJ1-5, with TRBD1 matching 7 bases. The sequences come from peripheral blood mononuclear cells (PBMCs), collected before the second cycle of nivolumab. This sequence originates from a human donor with classical Hodgkin lymphoma. The CDR3 DNA sequence: TGTGCCAGTAGTCCGCAGACAGGGTTTCAGCCCCAGCATTTT. Its translation is CASSPQTGFQPQHF.